The source of this TCR beta chain is a study of T cell repertoires in cytomegalovirus infection. About the study: It can be stated that public TCR beta signatures indicated CMV infection as well as a matching HLA type.

TCRdb ran MiXCR on the reads and lists one entry per CDR3 protein. Of about 490,000 distinct CDR3 sequences in the sample, approximately 15% were seen once. This clonotype was picked up many times. This CDR3 has 12 amino acids. Germline CDR1 SGHAT, CDR2 FQNNGV. Trimming stripped 3 bases from V and 5 bases from J, with 8 bases between. Sequences were obtained from CD8+ T cells from PBMCs. The chain joins TRBV11-2 to TRBJ2-7, with D perhaps TRBD1 (6 bases). The sequence derives from a human donor in good health (CMV status not recorded). Some clones in this sample may be carry-over from other donors' samples. The CDR3 DNA reads TGTGCCAGCAGCTTTGGGACAAACGAGCAGTACTTC. It translates to CASSFGTNEQYF.